This T cell receptor beta chain appears in the sequencing data of a study of PD-1 blockade in classical Hodgkin lymphoma (dated by TCRdb to the early 2020s). In the study overall: Nivolumab dosing was 3 mg/kg intravenously every 2 weeks, continuing until either disease progression or unacceptable toxicity. The study used TCR beta sequencing and CyTOF to define a peripheral blood immune signature of response to PD-1 blockade in classical Hodgkin lymphoma. Study-wide conclusions, independent of this receptor: The study was restricted to a single clinical trial cohort, and the causes of repertoire differences, possibly disease activity or prior therapy, were left undefined. A significant rise by C4D1 was seen in CD4+ but not CD8+ TCR diversity (p=0.0027 vs p=0.16), with the rise being most apparent in complete responders (p=0.02). Trial patients with a complete response had baseline diversity similar to that of newly diagnosed patients, while partial responders and progressors had significantly lower diversity. Patients starting nivolumab less than 1 year after ASCT had lower diversity and were excluded from later analyses to avoid confounding by immune reconstitution. Baseline TCR diversity was reported as lower in newly diagnosed patients than in healthy donors, and lower still in relapsed/refractory patients.

The time point label for this specimen denotes: cycle 1 day 1 (C1D1), immediately before nivolumab initiation. Relapse after autologous stem cell transplantation had occurred in all trial patients, and cohorts A, B and C were distinguished by prior brentuximab vedotin exposure. The trial cohort was composed of approximately 56 patients with relapsed/refractory classical Hodgkin lymphoma, for whom complete response, partial response or progressive disease was recorded as best overall response. In the multi-cohort phase II CheckMate 205 trial, trial patients received single-agent nivolumab. An independent review committee assessed best overall response by applying the 2007 International Working Group response criteria. Trial PBMCs were collected immediately before nivolumab initiation (C1D1) and during therapy at cycle 2 day 1 and cycle 4 day 1. Peripheral blood was collected in 8 mL Vacutainer Cell Preparation Tubes, from which PBMCs were isolated by centrifugation and then cryopreserved.

The Qiagen DNeasy kit was used to extract genomic DNA both from unsorted PBMCs and from the negatively selected CD4+ and CD8+ fractions. TCR beta CDR3 regions were subjected to amplification by immunoSEQ multiplex PCR with primers that anneal to V and J segments. Amplification bias was minimized using a synthetic immune receptor repertoire, and residual bias was removed computationally after sequencing. The original pipeline was this. Custom Python scripts were used to quantify repertoire diversity as the Shannon entropy index. The unsorted, CD4+ and CD8+ repertoires were each analyzed separately, with the exception of combined analyses, where CD4+ and CD8+ sequences were merged in silico. A clone counted as expanded when the clone's frequency after treatment rose at least 2-fold relative to C1D1, and clones undetected at baseline were given a pseudocount of 0.5. Singleton clones were defined as clones with 0 or 1 copy at C1D1, and non-singleton clones were defined as clones with 2 or more copies. Clones expanded in unsorted samples were labelled as CD4+, CD8+ or unknown by matching protein sequences in sorted samples from the same patient. Wilcoxon tests on paired samples were used to test diversity changes from C1D1 to C4D1. Held by TCRdb, this immuneACCESS table contains in-frame sequences only and omits some clones. Under half of the omission traces to an unresolved V gene where checked; the cause of the rest is unknown. The DNA gave D and trimming, while V, J and clone size come from that table. The sample table lists about 40,000 clones, approximately 87% of them with a count of one. Approximately 10% of the sample is held by the ten biggest clonotypes.

From the cysteine up to the phenylalanine, the CDR3 has a length of 15 residues. The entry retains the CDR3 DNA only, 45 bases that are in frame from base 1. V is pruned by 4 bases and J by 3 bases, leaving 7 bases of the junction without a gene match. Reading the germline V gene gives CDR1 SGHTS and CDR2 YDEGEE. Concerning this clone: Its specific antigen is unknown. No quality values exist for individual bases; no much larger clone is one base distant.

The chain employs TRBV5-8 and TRBJ2-7, and TRBD1 matches 10 of the central bases. This TCR derives from a human donor with classical Hodgkin lymphoma. The source was peripheral blood mononuclear cells (PBMCs), collected at baseline. The CDR3 in this case is CASSKDDRGLYEQYF. The nucleotide sequence is given as TGTGCCAGCAGCAAAGACGACAGGGGGCTCTACGAGCAGTACTTC. Here the CDR3 is joined to the reference TRBV5-8 and TRBJ2-7 genes, and the full variable domain is: EAGVTQSPTHLIKTRGQQATLRCSPISGHTSVYWYQQALGLGLQFLLWYDEGEERNRGNFPPRFSGRQFPNYSSELNVNALELEDSALYLCASSKDDRGLYEQYFGPGTRLTVT.